The 17 T cell receptor beta chains in this list originate from one sample, sequenced in a study of beta chain features in type 1 diabetes. The isolated RNA, all of it, was reverse transcribed, so expressed TCRB transcripts were what got sequenced. Repertoires were generated with immunoSEQ multiplex PCR, while TCRdb's copy carries only in-frame clones and drops some. The table shows roughly 230,000 clones, with about 9.3% occurring only once. Material: naive CD4+ T cells from blood. These receptors originate from a woman between 18 and 30 years old in good health.

CDR3 protein: CASSGYRDSITDTQYF. The CDR3 DNA is TGTGCCAGCAGTGGGTACCGGGACTCTATCACAGATACGCAGTATTTT. The J gene is TRBJ2-3, the V gene TRBV2, with D possibly being TRBD2 (6 bases). The CDR3 runs to 16 residues. The germline V gene has CDR1 SNHLY and CDR2 FYNNEI. The V end lost 4 bases, the J end lost 2 bases, and 16 bases lay between the germline ends.

This sequence joins TRBV19 and TRBJ2-2, with TRBD1 matching over 9 bases. V shed 7 bases and J 6 bases; nucleotides not matched to a gene: 9. The CDR3 extends over 15 amino acids. CDR1 and CDR2 (germline): LNHDA, SQIVND (reference sequence). The CDR3 reads CASTRHRGPPGELFF. CDR3 coding DNA: TGTGCCAGTACGCGACACAGGGGGCCGCCCGGGGAGCTGTTTTTT.

This clone was counted only a few times. The identical CDR3 is also encoded by other nucleotide sequences in the sample. The chain couples TRBV30 to TRBJ2-5, with a weak D call TRBD2 (5 bases). Germline CDR1 GTSNPN, CDR2 SVGIG (reference sequence). Trimming cost V 2 bases and J 0 bases, with 7 bases left between them. This CDR3 is 13 amino acids long. The CDR3 nucleotides are TGTGCCTGGAGTTCGGGGTACCAAGAGACCCAGTACTTC. Its translation is CAWSSGYQETQYF.

The genes are TRBV6-6 and TRBJ2-3; no clear D. Germline CDR1 MNHNY, CDR2 SVGAGI (reference sequence). CDR3 size: 13 residues. The ends were cut back, 0 bases at V and 6 bases at J, with 7 bases in the middle. The chain's CDR3 is CASSYSSGDTQYF. The DNA for the CDR3 is TGTGCCAGCAGTTACTCATCCGGGGATACGCAGTATTTT.

The V call is TRBV19, the J call TRBJ1-1; a possible D gene is TRBD1 (6 bases). CDR1 and CDR2 (germline): LNHDA, SQIVND (reference sequence). This CDR3 has 14 residues. The V end lost 3 bases, the J end lost 1 base, and 9 bases lay between the germline ends. The CDR3 is CASSIGQPNTEAFF. CDR3 bases: TGTGCCAGTAGTATTGGACAGCCGAACACTGAAGCTTTCTTT.

The chain couples TRBV5-1 to TRBJ1-1; no definite D call. Germline V gene sequence: CDR1 SGHRS, CDR2 YFSETQ. V was clipped by 5 bases and J by 3 bases, with 11 bases between them. The CDR3 covers 13 residues. The CDR3 DNA follows: TGCGCCAGCAGAAACCTTTTAGACACTGAAGCTTTCTTT. This encodes CASRNLLDTEAFF.

This sequence joins TRBV14 and TRBJ2-2, with 10 bases lining up with TRBD1. Germline CDR1 and CDR2: SGHDN and FVKESK. The CDR3 has 14 amino acids. V was clipped by 5 bases and J by 4 bases; unmatched bases: 1. The CDR3 loop reads CASSGTGATGELFF. The CDR3 DNA sequence: TGTGCCAGCAGCGGGACAGGGGCCACCGGGGAGCTGTTTTTT.

This clone was detected a few times. This CDR3 reads CASSVAPSGDYEQYF. CDR3 DNA: TGTGCCAGCAGCGTAGCTCCTAGCGGGGACTACGAGCAGTACTTC. This chain links TRBV9 with TRBJ2-7, with TRBD2 matching 9 bases. This CDR3 region has 15 residues. Germline V gene lookup returns CDR1 SGDLS and CDR2 YYNGEE. Trimming cost V 0 bases and J 3 bases; bases outside gene matches: 4.

This clone showed up just a few times. The V gene is TRBV5-6, the J gene TRBJ2-7, with 7 bases identical to TRBD2. The V and J ends lost 0 bases and 1 base, in that order; junction bases with no gene match: 4. The V gene's germline CDR1 is SGHDT and CDR2 YYEEEE. The CDR3 length is 15 residues. CDR3 sequence (DNA): TGTGCCAGCAGCTTGGGGCGGGAGCTTTCCTACGAGCAGTACTTC. Translation: CASSLGRELSYEQYF.

This clone has only a few counts. This chain connects TRBV6-1 to TRBJ1-1; no firm D call. The germline V gene has CDR1 MNHNS and CDR2 SASEGT. CDR3 size: 14 residues. V was cut by 5 bases and J by 1 base, with 11 bases left in between. The CDR3 here is CASSYRGENTEAFF. As DNA, the CDR3 is TGTGCCAGCAGTTATCGTGGAGAGAACACTGAAGCTTTCTTT.

V usage is TRBV6-1 and J usage is TRBJ2-2; maybe TRBD2 (5 bases). Germline V gene lookup returns CDR1 MNHNS and CDR2 SASEGT. The CDR3 has 14 residues. V gave up 6 bases and J gave up 3 bases, with 11 bases separating them. The CDR3: CASRLVWDTGELFF. The CDR3 coding sequence is TGTGCCAGCAGACTAGTTTGGGACACCGGGGAGCTGTTTTTT.

A few counts support this clone. Here the CDR3 reads CASSLRADQPQHF. The CDR3, as DNA: TGTGCCAGCAGCTTAAGGGCAGATCAGCCCCAGCATTTT. The genes are TRBV7-3 and TRBJ1-5; D not certain. Between the trimmed V and J ends, which lost 1 base and 5 bases, there was a span of 6 bases. This CDR3 is built from 13 residues. Germline CDR1 and CDR2: SGHTA and FQGTGA.

In DNA, the CDR3 is TGTGCCAGCAGCGATTATAGCGAGAGCACAGATACGCAGTATTTT. Protein sequence: CASSDYSESTDTQYF. The rearrangement uses TRBV4-2 and TRBJ2-3; tentative D call: TRBD2 (5 bases). This CDR3 comprises 15 residues. V was clipped by 5 bases and J by 0 bases, with 12 bases between them. Germline lookup yields CDR1 LGHNA and CDR2 YNFKEQ.

This chain connects TRBV6-5 to TRBJ2-1; TRBD2 is a possible D gene (6 bases). Trimming pared 4 bases from V and 0 bases from J, leaving 10 bases between. The CDR3 covers 15 residues. In germline, CDR1 is MNHEY, CDR2 SVGAGI. CDR3 residues: CASSSAGSSYNEQFF. DNA of the CDR3: TGTGCCAGCAGTTCGGCGGGGAGCTCCTACAATGAGCAGTTCTTC.

The rearrangement links TRBV6-5 to TRBJ1-3; no clear D. Trimming pared 0 bases from V and 0 bases from J, leaving 6 bases between. The CDR3 extends over 15 amino acids. Germline CDR1 reads MNHEY; CDR2 reads SVGAGI. CDR3: CASSYSSTSGNTIYF. CDR3 in DNA: TGTGCCAGCAGTTACTCGAGCACCTCTGGAAACACCATATATTTT.

The chain has TRBV6-5 and TRBJ1-2; D unclear. Trimming cost V 6 bases and J 6 bases, with 17 bases left between them. CDR3 size: 14 residues. The V gene's germline CDR1 is MNHEY and CDR2 SVGAGI. The CDR3 protein is CASRNRRGSHGYTF. CDR3 bases: TGTGCCAGCAGAAACCGACGGGGTTCCCATGGCTACACCTTC.

Many counts were recorded for this clone. V and J are TRBV4-1 and TRBJ2-4, with D possibly being TRBD2 (6 bases). V lost 1 base and J lost 7, with 17 bases in between. CDR1 MGHRA and CDR2 YSYEKL come from the germline V gene. The CDR3 totals 16 residues. DNA of the CDR3: TGCGCCAGCAGCCAAGTGGGCAGGGAGGTGGTGAACATTCAGTACTTC. Residues: CASSQVGREVVNIQYF.